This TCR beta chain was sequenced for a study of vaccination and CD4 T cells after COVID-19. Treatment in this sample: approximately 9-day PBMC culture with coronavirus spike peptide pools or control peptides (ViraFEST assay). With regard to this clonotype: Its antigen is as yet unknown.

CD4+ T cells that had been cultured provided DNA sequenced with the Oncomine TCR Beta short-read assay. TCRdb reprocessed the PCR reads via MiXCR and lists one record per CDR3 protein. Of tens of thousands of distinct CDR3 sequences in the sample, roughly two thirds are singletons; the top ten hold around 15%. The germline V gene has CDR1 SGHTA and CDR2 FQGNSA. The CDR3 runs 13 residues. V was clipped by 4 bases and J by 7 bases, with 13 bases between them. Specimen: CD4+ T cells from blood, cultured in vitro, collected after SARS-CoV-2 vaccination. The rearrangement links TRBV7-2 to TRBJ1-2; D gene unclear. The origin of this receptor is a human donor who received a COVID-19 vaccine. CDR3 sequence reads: CASSSRTLGGYTF. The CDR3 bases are TGTGCCAGCAGCTCCCGGACTCTGGGTGGCTACACCTTC.